This entry lists 28 T cell receptor beta chains sequenced from one sample in a study of T-cell reconstitution after alpha-beta-depleted transplantation in children. Unique molecular identifiers were incorporated into the prepared TCRbeta library. Using its own MiXCR run on the PCR reads, TCRdb lists one record per CDR3 protein. Among hundreds of thousands of distinct CDR3 sequences listed, roughly 13% were seen once. The sample consisted of PBMCs, mostly from graft donor cells, taken 360 days after TCRalphabeta/CD19-depleted stem cell transplant. The source of these receptors is a male patient aged 10-17 years who had a stem cell transplant for acute myeloid leukemia, so the T cells may come from the graft donor.

Comments on this clonotype: An end of the junction differs from the germline gene, which may be a read error. The chain combines TRBV4-2 with TRBJ2-3; 9 nucleotides line up with TRBD2. Germline values: CDR1 LGHNA, CDR2 YNFKEQ. CDR3 length equals 17 residues. The CDR3 nucleotides read TGTGCCACCAGCCAAGATAGGGAGCGGGAGGTAACAGATACGCAGTATTTT. Residues: CATSQDREREVTDTQYF.

This clonotype was picked up a small number of times. CDR3 amino acids: CALRARDKYREGYNEQFF. DNA for the CDR3: TGTGCTCTTCGTGCCCGGGACAAATACCGGGAGGGCTACAATGAGCAGTTCTTC. V and J are TRBV24-1 and TRBJ2-1, with 8 bases fitting TRBD2. The CDR3 has 18 residues. Germline V gene lookup returns CDR1 KGHDR and CDR2 SFDVKD.

This clonotype was counted between two and nine times. The chain uses TRBV2 and TRBJ1-4, with TRBD1 as a possible D gene (6 bases). The CDR3 loop spans 13 amino acids. Germline CDR1 is SNHLY and CDR2 is FYNNEI. Trimming pared 4 bases from V and 13 bases from J, leaving 16 bases between. The CDR3 sequence is CASSGDRPPLLFF. DNA for the CDR3: TGTGCCAGCAGTGGTGACAGGCCCCCATTACTGTTTTTT.

The CDR3 spells CASSPPDYLSYEQYF. CDR3 in DNA: TGTGCCAGCAGTCCCCCGGACTACCTCTCCTACGAGCAGTACTTC. The chain employs TRBV6-2 or TRBV6-3 and TRBJ2-7, with D possibly matching TRBD2 (6 bases). Germline CDR1 reads MNHEY; CDR2 reads SVGEGT. Trimming took 5 bases from V and 0 from J, leaving 14 bases between them. The CDR3 runs to 15 residues.

Only a few counts were recorded for this clonotype. CDR3 loop: CSASVRGVGETQYF. Here the CDR3 DNA reads TGCAGTGCTAGTGTGCGGGGGGTCGGCGAGACCCAGTACTTC. The chain carries TRBV20-1 and TRBJ2-5; TRBD2 matches 8 bases. V was pared by 3 bases and J by 5 bases, with 8 bases of the junction left unmatched. Germline-derived CDR1 and CDR2 are DFQATT and SNEGSKA (reference sequence). The CDR3 length is 14 residues.

There are many counts of this clonotype. V and J are TRBV18 and TRBJ2-3; D not certain. The CDR3 length is 14 residues. CDR1 is KGHSH and CDR2 is LQKENI in the germline V gene. With 2 bases removed from V and 0 bases from J, the gap between germline ends came to 6 bases. The CDR3 sequence is CASSPLPSTDTQYF. CDR3 DNA sequence: TGTGCCAGCTCACCATTACCTAGCACAGATACGCAGTATTTT.

This clonotype was counted only a few times. V usage is TRBV19 and J usage is TRBJ2-5, with 11 bases aligning to TRBD2. V lost 11 bases and J lost 4; bases outside the gene matches: 6. CDR3 length: 13 residues. CDR1 and CDR2 (germline): LNHDA, SQIVND (reference sequence). The CDR3 nucleotides are TGTGCCGCGAATAGCGGGAGGGGAGAGACCCAGTACTTC. Translating gives CAANSGRGETQYF.

The chain's CDR3 is CSARDRTSAIYEQYF. DNA of the CDR3: TGCAGTGCTAGAGATCGGACTAGCGCTATCTACGAGCAGTACTTC. The V call is TRBV20-1, the J call TRBJ2-7, with 9 bases aligning to TRBD2. Germline CDR1 reads DFQATT; CDR2 reads SNEGSKA (reference sequence). V lost 0 bases and J lost 3; bases outside the gene matches: 6. The CDR3 covers 15 residues.

This clonotype came up a few times. The rearrangement links TRBV6-1 to TRBJ1-5; tentative D call: TRBD1 (5 bases). Trimming cost V 1 base and J 0 bases, with 7 bases left between them. Germline V gene sequence: CDR1 MNHNS, CDR2 SASEGT. CDR3 length equals 15 residues. CDR3 bases: TGTGCCAGCAGTGAAGGCAGGGATAGCAATCAGCCCCAGCATTTT. This sequence encodes CASSEGRDSNQPQHF.

The chain uses TRBV20-1 and TRBJ1-3, with 7 nucleotides matching TRBD1. V was pared by 0 bases and J by 0 bases, with 11 bases of the junction left unmatched. Germline V gene sequence: CDR1 DFQATT, CDR2 SNEGSKA (reference sequence). The CDR3 sequence is 18 residues long. CDR3 nucleotides: TGCAGTGCTAGAGATCGGTCCAGGGGGTCCAGCTCTGGAAACACCATATATTTT. Amino acid sequence: CSARDRSRGSSSGNTIYF.

This clonotype occurred many times. The genes are TRBV3-1 and TRBJ2-7; TRBD2 aligns across 8 bases. Trimming cost V 0 bases and J 3 bases; bases outside gene matches: 7. The CDR3 spans 16 residues. CDR1 is LGHDT, CDR2 YNNKEL, per germline (reference sequence). The CDR3 DNA sequence: TGTGCCAGCAGCCAAGAAAAGCTAGCGGGCCACTACGAGCAGTACTTC. It encodes CASSQEKLAGHYEQYF.

This clonotype has just a few counts. Just one base apart from a much larger clone, this may be a read error. V gene TRBV27 combines with J gene TRBJ2-5; D uncertain. CDR3 length: 11 amino acids. V lost 6 bases and J lost 4, with 6 bases in between. The V gene's germline CDR1 is MNHEY and CDR2 SMNVEV (reference sequence). CDR3 coding DNA: TGTGCCAGCAGAGCCCTAGAGACCCAGTACTTC. This sequence encodes CASRALETQYF.

The V and J genes are TRBV3-1 and TRBJ1-5; D is possibly TRBD1 (5 bases). Germline CDR1 is LGHDT and CDR2 is YNNKEL (reference sequence). Trimming pared 4 bases from V and 5 bases from J, leaving 21 bases between. The CDR3 totals 17 residues. The CDR3 region is CASSPGRDGGRDQPQHF. The CDR3 nucleotides read TGTGCCAGCAGCCCCGGTAGGGATGGGGGGAGGGATCAGCCCCAGCATTTT.

This clonotype occurred many times. This chain links TRBV28 with TRBJ2-5; possible D gene TRBD2, 7 bases. CDR1 and CDR2 (germline): MDHEN, SYDVKM. This CDR3 has 14 amino acids. V lost 10 bases to trimming and J lost 4 bases, with 19 bases between them. This CDR3 reads CATGTEGGPETQYF. The CDR3 DNA reads as TGTGCCACCGGGACCGAGGGGGGGCCAGAGACCCAGTACTTC.

In its sample, this clonotype was seen many times. This sequence joins TRBV7-9 and TRBJ2-2; D is undetermined. This CDR3 has 15 amino acids. CDR1 and CDR2 (germline): SEHNR, FQNEAQ (reference sequence). With 5 bases removed from V and 6 bases from J, the gap between germline ends came to 16 bases. The CDR3 reads CASSPGPFGPGELFF. CDR3 nucleotides: TGTGCCAGCAGCCCCGGCCCTTTCGGGCCCGGGGAGCTGTTTTTT. Looking up the rest from reference TRBV7-9 and TRBJ2-2 gives the full variable domain: DTGVSQNPRHKITKRGQNVTFRCDPISEHNRLYWYRQTLGQGPEFLTYFQNEAQLEKSRLLSDRFSAERPKGSFSTLEIQRTEQGDSAMYLCASSPGPFGPGELFFGEGSRLTVL.

A few counts support this clonotype. The V call is TRBV20-1, the J call TRBJ2-3, with D perhaps being TRBD1 or TRBD2 (5 bases each). Germline CDR1 reads DFQATT; CDR2 reads SNEGSKA (reference sequence). Trimming pared 1 base from V and 2 bases from J, leaving 13 bases between. The CDR3 consists of 15 residues. CDR3 in DNA: TGCAGTGCTAGAGTGGGGGAAACGAACACAGATACGCAGTATTTT. Translation gives CSARVGETNTDTQYF.

This rearrangement joins TRBV7-3 to TRBJ2-1; TRBD2 agrees at 8 bases. Trimming at V came to 5 bases and at J to 0 bases, leaving 12 bases not matched to a gene. CDR1 is SGHTA, CDR2 FQGTGA, per germline. CDR3 length equals 18 residues. The CDR3 coding sequence is TGTGCCAGCAGCCGAATTCCCGACCTAGCGGGCTCCTACAATGAGCAGTTCTTC. This codes for CASSRIPDLAGSYNEQFF.

This clonotype has just a few counts. The V gene is TRBV29-1, the J gene TRBJ1-2, with 10 nucleotides matching TRBD1. CDR3 length: 12 amino acids. The germline gives CDR1 SQVTM, CDR2 ANQGSEA. Trimming cost V 4 bases and J 8 bases; bases outside gene matches: 4. DNA for the CDR3: TGCAGCGTTGGGGGGACAGGGGTCGGCTACACCTTC. Amino acid sequence: CSVGGTGVGYTF.

This clonotype was picked up many times. The rearrangement uses TRBV12-5 and TRBJ2-2; D remains ambiguous. Germline values: CDR1 LGHNT, CDR2 FRNRAP. The CDR3 spans 12 residues. The V gene lost 2 bases and the J gene lost 9 bases, with 7 bases spanning the gap. CDR3 coding DNA: TGTGCTAGTGGTTTGAACCCCTGGGAGCTGTTTTTT. It translates to CASGLNPWELFF.

This clonotype was recorded at least ten times. The rearrangement uses TRBV28 and TRBJ2-3, with unresolved D. The CDR3 extends over 14 amino acids. Germline CDR1 MDHEN, CDR2 SYDVKM. V lost 4 bases and J lost 4, with 12 bases in between. Here the CDR3 reads CASSSAPPADTQYF. DNA of the CDR3: TGTGCCAGCAGTTCGGCCCCTCCCGCAGATACGCAGTATTTT.

This sequence joins TRBV5-1 and TRBJ2-1; D is ambiguous. The CDR3 is 15 amino acids. Germline V gives CDR1 SGHRS, CDR2 YFSETQ. Trimming pared 0 bases from V and 1 base from J, leaving 8 bases between. The CDR3 bases are TGCGCCAGCAGCTTGGCGACTGCTTCCTACAATGAGCAGTTCTTC. Translated, it gives CASSLATASYNEQFF.

Only a few counts were recorded for this clonotype. This chain joins TRBV5-1 and TRBJ2-2; perhaps TRBD2 as D (5 bases). Trimming cost V 2 bases and J 7 bases, with 15 bases left between them. The CDR3 spans 15 residues. From germline, CDR1 is SGHRS and CDR2 YFSETQ. CDR3 protein: CASSFEGVNGGELFF. For the CDR3, the DNA is TGCGCCAGCAGCTTCGAGGGCGTAAACGGCGGGGAGCTGTTTTTT.

There are a few counts of this clonotype. The chain links TRBV28 to TRBJ2-7; weak D call: TRBD2 (6 bases). There are 13 residues in the CDR3. CDR1 is MDHEN and CDR2 is SYDVKM in the germline V gene. With 4 bases removed from V and 12 bases from J, the gap between germline ends came to 19 bases. As DNA, the CDR3 is TGTGCCAGCAGTTCCCATGTCCTGGGGAGGATGTACTTC. Protein: CASSSHVLGRMYF.

This clonotype was detected a few times. The chain links TRBV20-1 to TRBJ1-5; D perhaps matches TRBD1 (6 bases). Looked up from germline, CDR1 is DFQATT and CDR2 is SNEGSKA (reference sequence). This CDR3 spans 14 amino acids. Trimming cost V 3 bases and J 7 bases, with 16 bases left between them. CDR3 nucleotides: TGCAGTGCTAGCCATGCAGGGGAGTGGCAGCCCCAGCATTTT. Translated: CSASHAGEWQPQHF.

The CDR3 protein is CSGQYSYEQYF. The CDR3, as DNA: TGCAGTGGACAGTACTCCTACGAGCAGTACTTC. This sequence joins TRBV20-1 and TRBJ2-7; the D gene is possibly TRBD1 (5 bases). Germline assignment: CDR1 DFQATT and CDR2 SNEGSKA (reference sequence). Trimming left V 7 bases short and J 0 bases short, with 7 bases between. The CDR3 extends over 11 amino acids.

The chain has TRBV12-3 or TRBV12-4 and TRBJ1-5; 9 bases agree with TRBD1. The V segment lost 5 bases and the J segment 6 bases; nucleotides outside the gene matches: 8. The CDR3 spans 15 residues. CDR3 amino acids: CASSRGTGMGQPQHF. In DNA form, the CDR3 reads TGTGCCAGCAGTAGAGGGACAGGGATGGGTCAGCCCCAGCATTTT.

This clonotype was seen at least ten times. V is TRBV29-1 and J is TRBJ2-1, with D hard to call. Germline CDR1 and CDR2: SQVTM and ANQGSEA. The V and J ends lost 7 bases and 10 bases respectively, with 11 bases between them. The CDR3 is 10 amino acids. CDR3: CSAAKEEQFF. The DNA for the CDR3 is TGCAGCGCCGCTAAAGAGGAGCAGTTCTTC.

For the CDR3, the DNA is TGTGCCAGCAGTCCCTCTGGGGTTGGCTACACCTTC. Translated, it gives CASSPSGVGYTF. This chain joins TRBV27 and TRBJ1-2, with D unclear. The V end lost 5 bases, the J end lost 7 bases, and 11 bases lay between the germline ends. The CDR3 has 12 residues. The germline gives CDR1 MNHEY, CDR2 SMNVEV (reference sequence).